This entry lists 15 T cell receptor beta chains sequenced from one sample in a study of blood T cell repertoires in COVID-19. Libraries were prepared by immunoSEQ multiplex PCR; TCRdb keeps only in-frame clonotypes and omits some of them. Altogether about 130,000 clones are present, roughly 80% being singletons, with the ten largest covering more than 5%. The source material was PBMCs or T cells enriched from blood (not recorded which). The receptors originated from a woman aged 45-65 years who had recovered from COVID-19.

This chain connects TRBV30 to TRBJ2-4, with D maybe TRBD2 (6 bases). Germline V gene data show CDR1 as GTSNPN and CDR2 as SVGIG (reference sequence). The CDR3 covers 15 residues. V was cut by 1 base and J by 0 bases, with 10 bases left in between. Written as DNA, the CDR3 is TGTGCCTGGAGTGCGGGGGTCCTAGCCAAAAACATTCAGTACTTC. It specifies CAWSAGVLAKNIQYF. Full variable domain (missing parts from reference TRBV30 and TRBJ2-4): SQTIHQWPATLVQPVGSPLSLECTVEGTSNPNLYWYRQAAGRGLQLLFYSVGIGQISSEVPQNLSASRPQDRQFILSSKKLLLSDSGFYLCAWSAGVLAKNIQYFGAGTRLSVL.

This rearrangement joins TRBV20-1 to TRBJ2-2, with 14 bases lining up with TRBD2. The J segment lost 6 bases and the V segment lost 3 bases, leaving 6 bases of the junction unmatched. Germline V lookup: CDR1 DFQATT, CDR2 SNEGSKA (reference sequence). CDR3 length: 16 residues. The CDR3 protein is CSASPGTSGGAGELFF. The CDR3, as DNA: TGCAGTGCTAGTCCCGGGACTAGCGGGGGCGCCGGGGAGCTGTTTTTT.

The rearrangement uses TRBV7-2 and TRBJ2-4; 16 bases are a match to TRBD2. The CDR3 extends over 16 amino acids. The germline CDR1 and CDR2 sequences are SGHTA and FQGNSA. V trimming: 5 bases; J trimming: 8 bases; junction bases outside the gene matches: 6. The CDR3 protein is CASSVGTSGGADIQYF. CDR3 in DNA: TGTGCCAGCAGCGTCGGGACTAGCGGGGGGGCAGACATTCAGTACTTC. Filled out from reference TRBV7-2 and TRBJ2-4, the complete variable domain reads GAGVSQSPSNKVTEKGKDVELRCDPISGHTALYWYRQSLGQGLEFLIYFQGNSAPDKSGLPSDRFSAERTGGSVSTLTIQRTQQEDSAVYLCASSVGTSGGADIQYFGAGTRLSVL.

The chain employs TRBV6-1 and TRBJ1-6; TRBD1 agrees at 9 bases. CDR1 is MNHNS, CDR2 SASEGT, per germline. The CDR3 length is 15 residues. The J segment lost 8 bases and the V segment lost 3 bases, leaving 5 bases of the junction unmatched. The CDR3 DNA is TGTGCCAGCAGTGATCAGACAGGGGGATATTCACCCCTCCACTTT. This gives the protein CASSDQTGGYSPLHF.

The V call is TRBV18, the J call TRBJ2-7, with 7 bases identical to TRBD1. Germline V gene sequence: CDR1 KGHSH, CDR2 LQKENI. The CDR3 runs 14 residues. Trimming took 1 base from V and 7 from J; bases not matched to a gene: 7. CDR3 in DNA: TGTGCCAGCTCACCACAGCGGACAGGAGAAGAGCAGTACTTC. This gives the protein CASSPQRTGEEQYF.

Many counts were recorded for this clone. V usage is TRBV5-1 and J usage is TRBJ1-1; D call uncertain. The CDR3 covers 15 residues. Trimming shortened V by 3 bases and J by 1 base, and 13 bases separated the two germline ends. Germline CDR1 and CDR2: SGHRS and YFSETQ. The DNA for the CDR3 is TGCGCCAGCAGCTGGGCCGGGAACCCGAACACTGAAGCTTTCTTT. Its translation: CASSWAGNPNTEAFF.

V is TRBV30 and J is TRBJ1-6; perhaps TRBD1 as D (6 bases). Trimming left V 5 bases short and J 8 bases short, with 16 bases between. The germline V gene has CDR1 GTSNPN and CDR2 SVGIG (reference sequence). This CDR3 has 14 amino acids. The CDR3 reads CAWCRGTIDSPLHF. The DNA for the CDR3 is TGTGCCTGGTGCAGGGGCACTATAGATTCACCCCTCCACTTT.

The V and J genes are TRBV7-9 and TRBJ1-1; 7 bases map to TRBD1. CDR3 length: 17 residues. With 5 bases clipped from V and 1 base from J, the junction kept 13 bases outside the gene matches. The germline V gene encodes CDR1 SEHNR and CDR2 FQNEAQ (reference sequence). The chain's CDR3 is CASSLWGLGGRNTEAFF. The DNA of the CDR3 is TGTGCCAGCAGCCTATGGGGGTTAGGGGGCCGGAACACTGAAGCTTTCTTT.

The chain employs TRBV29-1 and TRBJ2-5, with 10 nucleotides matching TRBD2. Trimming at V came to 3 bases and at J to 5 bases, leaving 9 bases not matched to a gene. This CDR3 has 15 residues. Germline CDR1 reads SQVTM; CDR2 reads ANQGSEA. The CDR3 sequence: CSVESAGGQVETQYF. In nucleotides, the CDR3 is TGCAGCGTTGAGTCAGCGGGGGGGCAAGTGGAGACCCAGTACTTC.

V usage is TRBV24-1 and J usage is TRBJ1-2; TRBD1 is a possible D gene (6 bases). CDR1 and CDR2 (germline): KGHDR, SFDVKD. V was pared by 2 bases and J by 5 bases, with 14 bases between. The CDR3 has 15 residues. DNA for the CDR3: TGTGCCACCAGTGATTCGGATGGACAGAATTATGGCTACACCTTC. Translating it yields CATSDSDGQNYGYTF.

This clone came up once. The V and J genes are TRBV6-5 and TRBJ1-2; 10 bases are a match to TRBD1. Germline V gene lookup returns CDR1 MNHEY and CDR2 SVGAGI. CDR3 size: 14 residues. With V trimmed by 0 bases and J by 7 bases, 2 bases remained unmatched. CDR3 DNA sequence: TGTGCCAGCAGTTACTCCGACAGGGGGCTTGGCTACACCTTC. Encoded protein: CASSYSDRGLGYTF.

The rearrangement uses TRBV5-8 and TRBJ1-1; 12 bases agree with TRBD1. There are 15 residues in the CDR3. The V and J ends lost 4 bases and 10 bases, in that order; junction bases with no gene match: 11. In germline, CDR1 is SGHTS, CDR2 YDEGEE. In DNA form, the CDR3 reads TGTGCCAGCAGCAGGGCGGGACAGGGGGCGCTTGGAGCTTTCTTT. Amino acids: CASSRAGQGALGAFF.

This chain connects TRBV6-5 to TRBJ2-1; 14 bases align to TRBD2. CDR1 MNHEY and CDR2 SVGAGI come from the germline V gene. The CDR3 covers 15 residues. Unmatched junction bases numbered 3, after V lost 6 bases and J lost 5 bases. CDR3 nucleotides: TGTGCCAGCAGGAAGGGACTAGCGGGGGACAATGAGCAGTTCTTC. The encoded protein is CASRKGLAGDNEQFF.

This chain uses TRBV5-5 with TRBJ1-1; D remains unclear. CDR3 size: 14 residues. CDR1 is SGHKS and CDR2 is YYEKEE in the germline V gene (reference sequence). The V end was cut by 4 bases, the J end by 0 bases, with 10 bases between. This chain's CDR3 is CASSVRSLNTEAFF. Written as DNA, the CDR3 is TGTGCCAGCAGCGTGAGAAGTCTGAACACTGAAGCTTTCTTT.

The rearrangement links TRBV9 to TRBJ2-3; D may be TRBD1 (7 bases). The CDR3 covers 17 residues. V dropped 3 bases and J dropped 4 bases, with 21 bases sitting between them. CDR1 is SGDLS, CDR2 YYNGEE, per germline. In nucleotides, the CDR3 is TGTGCCAGCAGCGCCCGATGGGGGGAAGGGGGCGCAGATACGCAGTATTTT. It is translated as CASSARWGEGGADTQYF.